This passage covers 18 T cell receptor beta chains from one sample sequenced in a study of shared clonotypes between healthy human individuals. TCRdb keeps only in-frame clones here, not all; method: immunoSEQ multiplex PCR. Seen here are about half a million clones, 70% to 80% observed once, and the top ten hold approximately 12%. Sequenced sample: PBMCs. The receptors shown here come from a woman aged 40-49 years in good health. Some clones in this sample may be carry-over from other donors' samples.

The chain joins TRBV9 to TRBJ2-3; 12 nucleotides line up with TRBD2. The V gene end was trimmed by 0 bases and the J gene end by 5 bases; junction bases not matched to a gene: 1. The germline CDR1 and CDR2 sequences are SGDLS and YYNGEE. This CDR3 is 15 amino acids long. CDR3 region: CASSVVTSGRDTQYF. In DNA, the CDR3 is TGTGCCAGCAGCGTAGTGACTAGCGGGAGAGATACGCAGTATTTT.

This chain links TRBV7-3 with TRBJ2-7; 8 bases are a match to TRBD2. CDR1 is SGHTA, CDR2 FQGTGA, per germline. This CDR3 spans 14 amino acids. V dropped 11 bases and J dropped 3; count of bases not matched to a gene: 12. The DNA for the CDR3 is TGTGCCCGGGGCCCGGCCGGGAGGGGCTACGAGCAGTACTTC. Amino acids: CARGPAGRGYEQYF.

The rearrangement joins TRBV10-3 to TRBJ2-7, with 8 bases aligning to TRBD1. This CDR3 is built from 13 residues. Germline V gene sequence: CDR1 ENHRY, CDR2 SYGVKD. J lost 6 bases, V lost 3 bases, and 4 bases had no gene match. This chain's CDR3 is CAISDGQGVEQYF. In DNA, the CDR3 is TGTGCCATCAGTGATGGACAGGGCGTCGAGCAGTACTTC.

CDR3 amino acids: CASSLALGGRAVGEQFF. CDR3 bases: TGTGCCAGCAGCTTGGCTTTAGGCGGGAGGGCGGTAGGTGAGCAGTTCTTC. V is TRBV5-4 and J is TRBJ2-1; 9 bases line up with TRBD2. Germline V lookup: CDR1 SGHNT, CDR2 YYREEE (reference sequence). V dropped 0 bases and J dropped 9; count of bases not matched to a gene: 13. The CDR3 consists of 17 residues.

The chain combines TRBV18 with TRBJ1-1; D call uncertain. Germline values: CDR1 KGHSH, CDR2 LQKENI. Trimming left V 3 bases short and J 2 bases short, with 13 bases between. This CDR3 region has 15 residues. The CDR3 region is CASSPLSGRNTEAFF. The CDR3 DNA sequence: TGTGCCAGCTCACCGCTCTCGGGCAGAAACACTGAAGCTTTCTTT.

The chain couples TRBV25-1 to TRBJ2-1; D may correspond to TRBD1 or TRBD2 (5 bases each). The CDR3 has 12 amino acids. V lost 8 bases to trimming and J lost 5 bases, with 10 bases between them. Germline lookup yields CDR1 MGHDK and CDR2 SYGVNS. Written as DNA, the CDR3 is TGTGCCAGCCCTATGGGGGACAATGAGCAGTTCTTC. It codes for CASPMGDNEQFF.

The rearrangement uses TRBV6-5 and TRBJ2-1, with 8 bases fitting TRBD2. Germline CDR1 and CDR2: MNHEY and SVGAGI. This CDR3 comprises 13 residues. V lost 5 bases to trimming and J lost 15 bases; unmatched junction nucleotides: 12. The chain's CDR3 is CASSPNTSGLRFF. In DNA form, the CDR3 reads TGTGCCAGCAGTCCCAACACTAGCGGTCTCAGGTTCTTC.

The sample holds one count of this clone. The chain couples TRBV6-5 to TRBJ1-1; D gene uncertain. This CDR3 has 14 amino acids. Germline values: CDR1 MNHEY, CDR2 SVGAGI. Between the trimmed V and J ends, which lost 0 bases and 2 bases, there was a span of 7 bases. The DNA of the CDR3 is TGTGCCAGCAGTTACTCCGCGGGAAACACTGAAGCTTTCTTT. As protein: CASSYSAGNTEAFF.

V usage is TRBV30 and J usage is TRBJ2-5; D is unresolved. V shed 3 bases and J shed 7 bases, with 15 bases lying between them. The CDR3 extends over 13 amino acids. CDR1 is GTSNPN, CDR2 SVGIG, per germline (reference sequence). The CDR3 sequence: CAWRDPLSGTQYF. As DNA, the CDR3 is TGTGCCTGGAGGGACCCCCTCTCGGGGACCCAGTACTTC. Together with reference TRBV30 and TRBJ2-5, the CDR3 gives the full variable domain: SQTIHQWPATLVQPVGSPLSLECTVEGTSNPNLYWYRQAAGRGLQLLFYSVGIGQISSEVPQNLSASRPQDRQFILSSKKLLLSDSGFYLCAWRDPLSGTQYFGPGTRLLVL.

This clone was observed a few times. The chain uses TRBV28 and TRBJ1-2; maybe TRBD1 (5 bases). The V gene's germline CDR1 is MDHEN and CDR2 SYDVKM. This CDR3 has 14 residues. The V end was cut by 3 bases, the J end by 4 bases, with 12 bases between. In DNA form, the CDR3 reads TGTGCCAGCAGTTTGAGGGACTCAATCTATGGCTACACCTTC. Translating it yields CASSLRDSIYGYTF.

This chain links TRBV29-1 with TRBJ2-1; 9 bases fit TRBD2. In germline, CDR1 is SQVTM, CDR2 ANQGSEA. This CDR3 region has 15 residues. J gave up 0 bases and V 3 bases, and 3 bases lay outside the gene matches. DNA for the CDR3: TGCAGCGTTGAGGATAGCGGGAGCTCCTACAATGAGCAGTTCTTC. Amino acid sequence: CSVEDSGSSYNEQFF.

This chain connects TRBV30 to TRBJ1-3; tentative D call: TRBD1 (5 bases). V dropped 2 bases and J dropped 3 bases, with 11 bases sitting between them. The CDR3 contains 14 residues. Germline values: CDR1 GTSNPN, CDR2 SVGIG (reference sequence). Here the CDR3 DNA reads TGTGCCTGGAGTCCCGGGGGAGATGGAAACACCATATATTTT. As protein: CAWSPGGDGNTIYF.

The rearrangement joins TRBV27 to TRBJ2-3; TRBD2 might be the D (6 bases). Trimming stripped 5 bases from V and 0 bases from J, with 27 bases between. The CDR3 covers 20 residues. Germline lookup yields CDR1 MNHEY and CDR2 SMNVEV (reference sequence). CDR3 in amino acids: CASSNPGLTTSVESTDTQYF. The CDR3 DNA reads TGTGCCAGCAGTAACCCGGGACTTACAACGTCGGTCGAAAGCACAGATACGCAGTATTTT.

The chain has TRBV6-4 and TRBJ2-2; 8 bases fit TRBD1. Unmatched junction bases numbered 6, after V lost 6 bases and J lost 3 bases. There are 15 residues in the CDR3. Germline CDR1 MRHNA, CDR2 SNTAGT. CDR3 protein: CASRGQGGDTGELFF. Here the CDR3 DNA reads TGTGCCAGCAGAGGACAGGGTGGAGACACCGGGGAGCTGTTTTTT.

The chain couples TRBV28 to TRBJ2-5, with 11 bases that match TRBD2. This CDR3 spans 17 amino acids. CDR1 and CDR2 (germline): MDHEN, SYDVKM. V trimming: 1 base; J trimming: 1 base; junction bases outside the gene matches: 5. CDR3 bases: TGTGCCAGCAGTTTATTTGGGACTAGCGGTTTCCAAGAGACCCAGTACTTC. Amino acid sequence: CASSLFGTSGFQETQYF.

As DNA, the CDR3 is TGTGCCAGCAGCTTACTTCTCCACGAGCAGTACTTC. This gives the protein CASSLLLHEQYF. The chain has TRBV7-2 and TRBJ2-7, with D hard to call. Per germline, CDR1 SGHTA and CDR2 FQGNSA. V was cut by 2 bases and J by 5 bases, with 7 bases left in between. The CDR3 totals 12 residues.

This chain links TRBV5-1 with TRBJ2-6; D unclear. Germline V lookup: CDR1 SGHRS, CDR2 YFSETQ. Trimming took 1 base from V and 0 from J, leaving 5 bases between them. The CDR3 extends over 15 amino acids. The CDR3 protein is CASSLSSSGANVLTF. CDR3 nucleotide sequence: TGCGCCAGCAGCTTGAGTAGCTCTGGGGCCAACGTCCTGACTTTC.

This clone has a handful of counts. This rearrangement joins TRBV30 to TRBJ2-2; D uncertain. The germline CDR1 and CDR2 sequences are GTSNPN and SVGIG (reference sequence). The ends were cut back, 5 bases at V and 7 bases at J, with 8 bases in the middle. This CDR3 spans 11 amino acids. The CDR3 DNA follows: TGTGCCTGGGCTTCTTTCGGGGAGCTGTTTTTT. Translation: CAWASFGELFF.